This T cell receptor beta chain derives from a study of T-cell memory formation after mild COVID-19. Study-level findings and limits: Clones contracting across day 15 to 85 had a balanced CD4/CD8 profile; later expanding clones leaned CD4+.

This clonotype has just a few counts. Antigen specificity is unknown. TCRdb analysed the 5' RACE reads with MiXCR anew, one entry per CDR3 protein. Of 150,000 to 200,000 distinct CDR3 sequences listed, around a third are singletons. This CDR3 has 16 residues. Germline CDR1 and CDR2: LGHNT and FRNRAP. V dropped 3 bases and J dropped 6; count of bases not matched to a gene: 7. The sample taken for sequencing was PBMCs or a T cell subset sorted from them (not recorded which). The receptor comes from an adult woman who had mild COVID-19 (a few samples of this study predate the infection). Cell type and time point are not known. V is TRBV12-5 and J is TRBJ1-5, with TRBD1 matching over 11 bases. DNA of the CDR3: TGTGCTAGTGGTTTCTATGGACAGGGGGCTGGTCAGCCCCAGCATTTT. It yields the protein CASGFYGQGAGQPQHF. The variable domain in full, with the rest retrieved from reference TRBV12-5 and TRBJ1-5, is DARVTQTPRHKVTEMGQEVTMRCQPILGHNTVFWYRQTMMQGLELLAYFRNRAPLDDSGMPKDRFSAEMPDATLATLKIQPSEPRDSAVYFCASGFYGQGAGQPQHFGDGTRLSIL.